These 27 T cell receptor beta chains came from one sample sequenced in a study of patients and donors after allogeneic stem cell transplantation. TCRdb passed the RT-PCR reads through MiXCR, listing each CDR3 protein once. The profile shows around 2,000 distinct CDR3 sequences, 15% to 25% of them singletons. The source material was blood, either unsorted or a sorted T cell fraction (not recorded which). Source of these receptors: a human donor who was either an allogeneic HSCT recipient or a stem cell or donor lymphocyte infusion donor (not recorded which). It is not recorded whose cells these are; they may come from a transplant donor.

This clonotype came up a few times. This chain connects TRBV29-1 to TRBJ2-3; tentatively, D is TRBD1 or TRBD2 (7 bases each). CDR1 is SQVTM, CDR2 ANQGSEA, per germline. Trimming cost V 7 bases and J 4 bases, with 21 bases left between them. The CDR3 is 15 residues long. Written as DNA, the CDR3 is TGCAGCGGGGTAGGCCAGGGGGGGGCCGCAGATACGCAGTATTTT. Translation: CSGVGQGGAADTQYF.

The chain carries TRBV3-1 and TRBJ2-3; no clear D. In germline, CDR1 is LGHDT, CDR2 YNNKEL (reference sequence). The CDR3 has 13 residues. Trimming shortened V by 0 bases and J by 6 bases, and 7 bases separated the two germline ends. CDR3 protein: CASSQDQGDTQYF. CDR3 bases: TGTGCCAGCAGCCAAGATCAAGGGGATACGCAGTATTTT.

By share, this clonotype counts as medium-sized (0.01 to 0.1%). The chain has TRBV2 and TRBJ2-5; 7 nucleotides line up with TRBD1. The length of the CDR3 is 14 residues. CDR1 SNHLY and CDR2 FYNNEI come from the germline V gene. V was pared by 5 bases and J by 1 base, with 4 bases of the junction left unmatched. CDR3 sequence: CASSLGTVQETQYF. CDR3 bases: TGTGCCAGCAGTCTTGGGACAGTCCAAGAGACCCAGTACTTC.

In its sample, this clonotype was seen a few times. The V gene is TRBV28, the J gene TRBJ2-2; D remains unclear. This CDR3 region has 16 residues. Germline assignment: CDR1 MDHEN and CDR2 SYDVKM. Trimming removed 1 base from V and 0 bases from J, with 9 bases in between. CDR3 region: CASSLLRQPNTGELFF. CDR3 coding DNA: TGTGCCAGCAGTTTATTGAGGCAGCCGAACACCGGGGAGCTGTTTTTT.

The chain employs TRBV2 and TRBJ2-3; D unclear. The CDR3 runs 12 residues. The ends were cut back, 5 bases at V and 1 base at J, with 4 bases in the middle. Germline CDR1 reads SNHLY; CDR2 reads FYNNEI. The CDR3: CASSIRTDTQYF. The CDR3 DNA reads as TGTGCCAGCAGTATACGCACAGATACGCAGTATTTT.

The chain uses TRBV18 and TRBJ2-4, with 9 bases aligning to TRBD1. The germline gives CDR1 KGHSH, CDR2 LQKENI. With V trimmed by 2 bases and J by 13 bases, 3 bases remained unmatched. This CDR3 is built from 12 residues. The CDR3 region is CASSPFGQGQYF. The CDR3, as DNA: TGTGCCAGCTCACCATTCGGACAGGGGCAGTACTTC. Complete variable domain (other parts from reference TRBV18 and TRBJ2-4): NAGVMQNPRHLVRRRGQEARLRCSPMKGHSHVYWYRQLPEEGLKFMVYLQKENIIDESGMPKERFSAEFPKEGPSILRIQQVVRGDSAAYFCASSPFGQGQYFGAGTRLSVL.

This chain connects TRBV28 to TRBJ1-2, with 8 nucleotides matching TRBD1. Germline CDR1 reads MDHEN; CDR2 reads SYDVKM. The length of the CDR3 is 13 residues. Trimming at V came to 8 bases and at J to 4 bases, leaving 6 bases not matched to a gene. CDR3 in amino acids: CASSDRAGYGYTF. DNA for the CDR3: TGTGCCAGCTCGGACAGGGCCGGCTATGGCTACACCTTC.

The V gene is TRBV5-1, the J gene TRBJ2-1; TRBD2 matches at 15 bases. CDR3 length: 15 residues. V was pared by 5 bases and J by 9 bases, with 6 bases of the junction left unmatched. Germline V gene sequence: CDR1 SGHRS, CDR2 YFSETQ. The CDR3 DNA follows: TGCGCCAGCAGTTCCGGGACTAGCGGGGGGCTTGAGCAGTTCTTC. It specifies CASSSGTSGGLEQFF. The variable domain in full, with the rest retrieved from reference TRBV5-1 and TRBJ2-1, is KAGVTQTPRYLIKTRGQQVTLSCSPISGHRSVSWYQQTPGQGLQFLFEYFSETQRNKGNFPGRFSGRQFSNSRSEMNVSTLELGDSALYLCASSSGTSGGLEQFFGPGTRLTVL.

The V and J genes are TRBV7-9 and TRBJ1-2, with D unresolved. In germline, CDR1 is SEHNR, CDR2 FQNEAQ (reference sequence). This CDR3 region has 16 residues. Trimming took off 5 bases at V and 6 bases at J, with 22 bases between the two ends. CDR3 nucleotides: TGTGCCAGCAGCCCTGACGCGCTAGGACCGCCGCATGGCTACACCTTC. It is translated as CASSPDALGPPHGYTF.

The chain joins TRBV7-2 to TRBJ2-3, with 8 bases aligning to TRBD2. V lost 4 bases, J lost 0 bases, and 9 bases stayed unmatched. CDR1 is SGHTA and CDR2 is FQGNSA in the germline V gene. This CDR3 has 17 amino acids. CDR3 coding DNA: TGTGCCAGCAGCTCCCCGGGACTAGGTCCTAGCACAGATACGCAGTATTTT. Amino acid sequence: CASSSPGLGPSTDTQYF.

This clonotype came up a few times. The V gene is TRBV5-4, the J gene TRBJ1-4, with 7 bases identical to TRBD1. The germline V gene encodes CDR1 SGHNT and CDR2 YYREEE (reference sequence). After removal of 2 bases from V and 1 base from J, the junction contained 2 bases not matched to a gene. This CDR3 is built from 15 residues. CDR3 nucleotides: TGTGCCAGCAGCTTACGACAGGGAACTAATGAAAAACTGTTTTTT. Its protein is CASSLRQGTNEKLFF. Full variable domain (missing parts from reference TRBV5-4 and TRBJ1-4): ETGVTQSPTHLIKTRGQQVTLRCSSQSGHNTVSWYQQALGQGPQFIFQYYREEENGRGNFPPRFSGLQFPNYSSELNVNALELDDSALYLCASSLRQGTNEKLFFGSGTQLSVL.

This clonotype was seen more than once but under ten times. The genes are TRBV28 and TRBJ1-1; tentatively, D is TRBD1 (5 bases). CDR1 MDHEN and CDR2 SYDVKM come from the germline V gene. The CDR3 contains 12 residues. V gave up 8 bases and J gave up 3 bases, with 10 bases separating them. DNA for the CDR3: TGTGCCAGCGACAGCAGTCACACTGAAGCTTTCTTT. Its translation is CASDSSHTEAFF.

The chain is built from TRBV6-5 and TRBJ2-1; the D is unclear. V dropped 2 bases and J dropped 4 bases, with 9 bases sitting between them. Germline-derived CDR1 and CDR2 are MNHEY and SVGAGI. The CDR3 extends over 14 amino acids. The CDR3 nucleotides are TGTGCCAGCAGTTACAATCGCGGATACAATGAGCAGTTCTTC. Amino acids: CASSYNRGYNEQFF.

This chain joins TRBV2 and TRBJ2-7, with D possibly being TRBD2 (6 bases). The CDR3 loop spans 17 amino acids. V gave up 0 bases and J gave up 0 bases, with 15 bases separating them. Germline V lookup: CDR1 SNHLY, CDR2 FYNNEI. The CDR3, as DNA: TGTGCCAGCAGTGAAGCGGACGGAGGGGTTTTCTCCTACGAGCAGTACTTC. Translation gives CASSEADGGVFSYEQYF.

V usage is TRBV19 and J usage is TRBJ1-2; D perhaps matches TRBD1 (6 bases). CDR1 is LNHDA, CDR2 SQIVND, per germline (reference sequence). This CDR3 is 13 amino acids long. Between the trimmed V and J ends, which lost 3 bases and 7 bases, there was a span of 12 bases. CDR3 coding DNA: TGTGCCAGTAGTATCAACAGGGCGTCTGGCTACACCTTC. This codes for CASSINRASGYTF.

The V call is TRBV7-9, the J call TRBJ1-1; D is unclear. The CDR3 loop spans 13 amino acids. Trimming stripped 5 bases from V and 0 bases from J, with 7 bases between. Looked up from germline, CDR1 is SEHNR and CDR2 is FQNEAQ (reference sequence). CDR3 loop: CASSRILNTEAFF. CDR3 DNA sequence: TGTGCCAGCAGCCGTATATTGAACACTGAAGCTTTCTTT.

In this sample, this clonotype turned up a few times. This chain links TRBV12-3 or TRBV12-4 with TRBJ2-7; the match to TRBD2 covers 12 bases. V was clipped by 5 bases and J by 4 bases; unmatched bases: 12. The CDR3 loop spans 17 amino acids. The CDR3 DNA reads TGTGCCAGCAGTAGACTAGCGGGGGCCGAGATCCTTTACGAGCAGTACTTC. This encodes CASSRLAGAEILYEQYF.

By share of the sample, this clonotype is medium-sized. V usage is TRBV6-6 and J usage is TRBJ1-1; D uncertain. Per germline, CDR1 MNHNY and CDR2 SVGAGI (reference sequence). This CDR3 region has 13 residues. Trimming removed 4 bases at V and 6 bases at J, with 12 bases between. For the CDR3, the DNA is TGTGCCAGCAGTTCCTGGCTAGCACCTGAAGCTTTCTTT. Translating gives CASSSWLAPEAFF.

The chain recombines TRBV5-1 with TRBJ2-7; D is unclear. The CDR3 covers 12 residues. The V gene's germline CDR1 is SGHRS and CDR2 YFSETQ. Trimming took 4 bases from V and 4 from J, leaving 9 bases between them. The CDR3 DNA follows: TGCGCCAGCAGCGGAGATACTTACGAGCAGTACTTC. Translated, it gives CASSGDTYEQYF.

The genes are TRBV18 and TRBJ1-2; the D gene is possibly TRBD1 (5 bases). The CDR3 has 13 residues. Trimming shortened V by 0 bases and J by 6 bases, and 8 bases separated the two germline ends. The germline CDR1 and CDR2 sequences are KGHSH and LQKENI. The CDR3 region has the DNA TGTGCCAGCTCACCACCCCCCAGGGATGGCTACACCTTC. Translation: CASSPPPRDGYTF.

This clonotype was recorded once. The J gene is TRBJ2-7, the V gene TRBV6-5; 8 bases are shared with TRBD1. V trimming: 6 bases; J trimming: 5 bases; junction bases outside the gene matches: 6. This CDR3 contains 13 residues. The germline CDR1 and CDR2 sequences are MNHEY and SVGAGI. CDR3 residues: CASRPWTGHEQYF. CDR3 in DNA: TGTGCCAGCAGACCCTGGACAGGGCACGAGCAGTACTTC.

The V and J genes are TRBV11-1 and TRBJ1-1; the D is unclear. The CDR3 consists of 13 residues. The germline V and J ends were trimmed by 3 bases and 7 bases, with 12 bases remaining between them. Germline assignment: CDR1 SGHAT and CDR2 FQDESV (reference sequence). CDR3 DNA sequence: TGTGCCAGCAGCTTGAGGCAGCAAGTTGAAGCTTTCTTT. Amino acid sequence: CASSLRQQVEAFF.

The genes are TRBV10-3 and TRBJ2-7; tentative D call: TRBD2 (6 bases). Germline assignment: CDR1 ENHRY and CDR2 SYGVKD. The CDR3 sequence is 15 residues long. Trimming pared 4 bases from V and 0 bases from J, leaving 13 bases between. In DNA, the CDR3 is TGTGCCATCAGTGGAAAAGACGGGAGCTCCTACGAGCAGTACTTC. Residues: CAISGKDGSSYEQYF.

This clonotype was observed a handful of times. The chain couples TRBV6-5 to TRBJ2-7; perhaps TRBD1 as D (6 bases). Germline CDR1 and CDR2: MNHEY and SVGAGI. V gave up 5 bases and J gave up 5 bases, with 10 bases separating them. The CDR3 runs to 12 residues. CDR3 bases: TGTGCCAGCAGTCAACAGGGTCACGAGCAGTACTTC. This gives the protein CASSQQGHEQYF.

This chain links TRBV5-1 with TRBJ2-7, with D hard to call. Trimming shortened V by 4 bases and J by 8 bases, and 10 bases separated the two germline ends. CDR3 length: 11 amino acids. The germline gives CDR1 SGHRS, CDR2 YFSETQ. In DNA, the CDR3 is TGCGCCAGCAGCATTGACACGCAGCAGTACTTC. It codes for CASSIDTQQYF.

This clonotype was counted between two and nine times. DNA for the CDR3: TGTGCCAGCAGCTTAGACGGCTACAATGAGCAGTTCTTC. Protein: CASSLDGYNEQFF. V usage is TRBV7-7 and J usage is TRBJ2-1; D unclear. The CDR3 is 13 residues long. V was clipped by 1 base and J by 3 bases, with 4 bases between them. CDR1 and CDR2 from the germline V gene are SSHAT and FNYEAQ (reference sequence).

This clonotype showed up just a few times. The rearrangement joins TRBV5-1 to TRBJ1-1, with 10 bases identical to TRBD1. The CDR3 runs to 17 residues. CDR1 and CDR2 (germline): SGHRS, YFSETQ. The trim removed 2 bases at V and 4 bases at J, leaving 11 bases unmatched. The CDR3 spells CASSFRVPGQGSTEAFF. As DNA, the CDR3 is TGCGCCAGCAGCTTCCGAGTCCCGGGACAGGGGAGCACTGAAGCTTTCTTT.